The 18 T cell receptor beta chains given below trace back to one sample, sequenced in a study of blood T cell repertoires in COVID-19. The protocol was immunoSEQ multiplex PCR, while the TCRdb copy is restricted to in-frame clones and leaves out a portion. The table shows about 210,000 clones, with under 95% occurring only once. The sequencing input was peripheral blood. Source of these receptors: a man aged 25-45 years with acute or convalescent COVID-19.

The chain uses TRBV11-1 and TRBJ2-3; D gene unclear. The CDR3 runs 14 residues. Trimming left V 5 bases short and J 2 bases short, with 11 bases between. Germline CDR1 and CDR2: SGHAT and FQDESV (reference sequence). CDR3 sequence: CASSLVQSTDTQYF. DNA for the CDR3: TGTGCCAGCAGCCTAGTCCAGTCCACAGATACGCAGTATTTT.

The chain uses TRBV5-6 and TRBJ2-1; the match to TRBD2 covers 9 bases. CDR3 length: 18 amino acids. The germline gives CDR1 SGHDT, CDR2 YYEEEE. V lost 1 base to trimming and J lost 5 bases; unmatched junction nucleotides: 13. DNA for the CDR3: TGTGCCAGCAGCTTGTTCCTCGAAGCTAGCGGGGATGACAATGAGCAGTTCTTC. It encodes CASSLFLEASGDDNEQFF.

This rearrangement joins TRBV10-1 to TRBJ1-1; no definite D call. The V gene's germline CDR1 is WNHNN and CDR2 SYGVQD (reference sequence). Trimming stripped 0 bases from V and 0 bases from J, with 5 bases between. CDR3 size: 14 residues. The CDR3 bases are TGCGCCAGCAGTGAGTCGAGCATGAACACTGAAGCTTTCTTT. It specifies CASSESSMNTEAFF.

The rearrangement links TRBV28 to TRBJ2-3; D not resolved. Trimming pared 8 bases from V and 0 bases from J, leaving 9 bases between. The CDR3 covers 13 residues. In germline, CDR1 is MDHEN, CDR2 SYDVKM. CDR3 residues: CASRKSSTDTQYF. The CDR3 nucleotides read TGTGCCAGCCGTAAAAGCAGCACAGATACGCAGTATTTT.

The V and J genes are TRBV7-2 and TRBJ2-7; TRBD1 matches at 8 bases. The V segment lost 4 bases and the J segment 3 bases; nucleotides outside the gene matches: 5. The CDR3 extends over 14 amino acids. Germline loops: CDR1 SGHTA, CDR2 FQGNSA. CDR3 amino acids: CASSSRTGYYEQYF. The CDR3 DNA follows: TGTGCCAGCAGCTCAAGGACAGGGTACTACGAGCAGTACTTC.

J is TRBJ2-3 and V is TRBV28; 8 nucleotides agree with TRBD1. Germline lookup yields CDR1 MDHEN and CDR2 SYDVKM. V trimming: 4 bases; J trimming: 0 bases; junction bases outside the gene matches: 6. This CDR3 contains 16 residues. For the CDR3, the DNA is TGTGCCAGCAGTTCCCCGGGACAGGTCAGCACAGATACGCAGTATTTT. Encoded protein: CASSSPGQVSTDTQYF.

This clone was recorded once. The chain has TRBV13 and TRBJ2-2, with a weak D call TRBD1 (5 bases). V was trimmed by 3 bases and J by 0 bases, leaving 11 bases between them. The V gene's germline CDR1 is PRHDT and CDR2 FYEKMQ (reference sequence). This CDR3 has 16 residues. The CDR3 bases are TGTGCCAGCAGCTTTGATGTGACAGCGAACACCGGGGAGCTGTTTTTT. Encoded protein: CASSFDVTANTGELFF. Complete variable domain (other parts from reference TRBV13 and TRBJ2-2): AAGVIQSPRHLIKEKRETATLKCYPIPRHDTVYWYQQGPGQDPQFLISFYEKMQSDKGSIPDRFSAQQFSDYHSELNMSSLELGDSALYFCASSFDVTANTGELFFGEGSRLTVL.

This rearrangement joins TRBV11-2 to TRBJ1-2; D is perhaps TRBD1 (5 bases). V lost 6 bases and J 4 bases, leaving 15 bases between the germline ends. Germline V gene data show CDR1 as SGHAT and CDR2 as FQNNGV. CDR3 length equals 14 residues. CDR3 coding DNA: TGTGCCAGCAGTGCTCAGGGCTTCGGCTATGGCTACACCTTC. Translating it yields CASSAQGFGYGYTF. Combining the CDR3 with reference TRBV11-2 and TRBJ1-2 gives the whole variable domain EAGVAQSPRYKIIEKRQSVAFWCNPISGHATLYWYQQILGQGPKLLIQFQNNGVVDDSQLPKDRFSAERLKGVDSTLKIQPAKLEDSAVYLCASSAQGFGYGYTFGSGTRLTVV.

V gene TRBV9 combines with J gene TRBJ2-7, with 10 bases fitting TRBD2. The CDR3 has 14 residues. V dropped 0 bases and J dropped 6; count of bases not matched to a gene: 3. Germline assignment: CDR1 SGDLS and CDR2 YYNGEE. CDR3 bases: TGTGCCAGCAGCGTAGTACCTAGCGGGAGCGAGCAGTACTTC. Amino acids: CASSVVPSGSEQYF.

The chain uses TRBV5-1 and TRBJ1-1, with D possibly TRBD1 on 6 matching bases. Germline lookup yields CDR1 SGHRS and CDR2 YFSETQ. V gave up 4 bases and J gave up 1 base, with 20 bases separating them. The CDR3 is made up of 17 amino acids. CDR3 amino acids: CASSRDQGPWSNTEAFF. Written as DNA, the CDR3 is TGCGCCAGCAGCCGAGACCAGGGGCCTTGGTCGAACACTGAAGCTTTCTTT.

This clone has a single count. The chain couples TRBV30 to TRBJ1-1; D is ambiguous. CDR1 is GTSNPN and CDR2 is SVGIG in the germline V gene (reference sequence). The CDR3 covers 14 residues. Trimming removed 1 base from V and 6 bases from J, with 15 bases in between. CDR3 bases: TGTGCCTGGAGTGGCACCCGGGGTTCGGCTGAAGCTTTCTTT. Its protein is CAWSGTRGSAEAFF.

The CDR3 spells CASSIAYTGGTGELFF. CDR3 nucleotides: TGTGCCAGTAGTATAGCTTACACAGGGGGGACCGGGGAGCTGTTTTTT. The chain combines TRBV19 with TRBJ2-2, with TRBD1 matching 8 bases. The CDR3 is made up of 16 amino acids. J was trimmed by 5 bases and V by 1 base; bases with no gene match: 6. CDR1 and CDR2 (germline): LNHDA, SQIVND (reference sequence).

The V gene is TRBV13, the J gene TRBJ2-7; 7 nucleotides match TRBD2. The V and J ends lost 2 bases and 7 bases, in that order; junction bases with no gene match: 14. The germline gives CDR1 PRHDT, CDR2 FYEKMQ (reference sequence). The CDR3 is made up of 16 amino acids. DNA of the CDR3: TGTGCCAGCAGCTTATATGGAGCGGGGCTGCGTTCGGAGCAGTACTTC. Its protein is CASSLYGAGLRSEQYF. Supplemented by reference TRBV13 and TRBJ2-7, the full variable domain reads AAGVIQSPRHLIKEKRETATLKCYPIPRHDTVYWYQQGPGQDPQFLISFYEKMQSDKGSIPDRFSAQQFSDYHSELNMSSLELGDSALYFCASSLYGAGLRSEQYFGPGTRLTVT.

The chain links TRBV10-3 to TRBJ2-3; 7 nucleotides line up with TRBD1. The V and J ends lost 3 bases and 1 base, in that order; junction bases with no gene match: 4. Germline V gives CDR1 ENHRY, CDR2 SYGVKD. This CDR3 comprises 15 residues. CDR3 in DNA: TGTGCCATCAGTGACCTCGGACAGGGCACAGATACGCAGTATTTT. Its translation: CAISDLGQGTDTQYF.

This chain connects TRBV29-1 to TRBJ1-6; no reliable D call. Per the germline V gene, CDR1 is SQVTM and CDR2 is ANQGSEA. This CDR3 is 12 amino acids long. The V end lost 5 bases, the J end lost 8 bases, and 10 bases lay between the germline ends. The chain's CDR3 is CSVSEGDSPLHF. The CDR3 DNA reads as TGCAGCGTTTCTGAGGGCGATTCACCCCTCCACTTT.

This chain joins TRBV10-3 and TRBJ2-5, with 8 nucleotides matching TRBD2. This CDR3 comprises 13 residues. J lost 5 bases, V lost 6 bases, and 5 bases had no gene match. Per germline, CDR1 ENHRY and CDR2 SYGVKD. CDR3 bases: TGTGCCATCAGGGGACTAGATGGGGAGACCCAGTACTTC. It translates to CAIRGLDGETQYF.

The rearrangement uses TRBV7-2 and TRBJ1-2; D unresolved. Germline-derived CDR1 and CDR2 are SGHTA and FQGNSA. This CDR3 region has 14 residues. V was trimmed by 2 bases and J by 2 bases, leaving 9 bases between them. As DNA, the CDR3 is TGTGCCAGCAGCTTATATTCGGTGAACTATGGCTACACCTTC. Residues: CASSLYSVNYGYTF.

At least ten counts were recorded for this clone. The V gene is TRBV25-1, the J gene TRBJ1-6; maybe TRBD1 (6 bases). This CDR3 spans 14 amino acids. The germline V gene has CDR1 MGHDK and CDR2 SYGVNS. Trimming removed 4 bases at V and 5 bases at J, with 9 bases between. The CDR3 DNA sequence: TGTGCCAGCAGTGGCAGGGGCAATAATTCACCCCTCCACTTT. Translating it yields CASSGRGNNSPLHF.